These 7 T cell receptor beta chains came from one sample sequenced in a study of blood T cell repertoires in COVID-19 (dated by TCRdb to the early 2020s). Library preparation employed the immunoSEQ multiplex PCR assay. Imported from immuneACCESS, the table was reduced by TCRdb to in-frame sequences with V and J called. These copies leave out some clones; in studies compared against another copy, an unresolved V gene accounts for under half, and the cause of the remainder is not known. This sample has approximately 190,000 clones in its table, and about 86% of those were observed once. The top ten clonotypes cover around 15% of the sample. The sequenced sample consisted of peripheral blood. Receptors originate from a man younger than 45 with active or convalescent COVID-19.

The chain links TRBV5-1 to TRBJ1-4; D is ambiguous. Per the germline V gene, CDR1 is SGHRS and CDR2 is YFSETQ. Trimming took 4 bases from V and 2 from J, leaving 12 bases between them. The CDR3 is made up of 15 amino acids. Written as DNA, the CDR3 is TGCGCCAGCAGCCTCGGAGGCTTGACTAATGAAAAACTGTTTTTT. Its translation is CASSLGGLTNEKLFF.

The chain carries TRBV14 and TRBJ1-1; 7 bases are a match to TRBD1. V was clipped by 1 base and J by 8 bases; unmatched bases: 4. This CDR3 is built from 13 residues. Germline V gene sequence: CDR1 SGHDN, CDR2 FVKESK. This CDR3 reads CASSQVPGGEAFF. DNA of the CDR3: TGTGCCAGCAGCCAAGTTCCAGGGGGGGAAGCTTTCTTT.

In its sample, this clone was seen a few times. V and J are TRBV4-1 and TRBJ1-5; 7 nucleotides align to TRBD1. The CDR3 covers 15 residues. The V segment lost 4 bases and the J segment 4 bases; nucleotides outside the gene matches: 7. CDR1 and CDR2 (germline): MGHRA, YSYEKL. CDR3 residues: CASSPGGQLNQPQHF. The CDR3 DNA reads TGCGCCAGCAGCCCCGGGGGACAGTTAAATCAGCCCCAGCATTTT.

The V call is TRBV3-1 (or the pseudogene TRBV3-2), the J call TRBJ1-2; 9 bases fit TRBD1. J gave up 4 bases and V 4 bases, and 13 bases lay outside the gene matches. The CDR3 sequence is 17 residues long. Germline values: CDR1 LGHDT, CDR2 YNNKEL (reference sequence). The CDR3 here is CASSPLGTGFSGYGYTF. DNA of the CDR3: TGTGCCAGCAGCCCCCTGGGGACAGGGTTCTCCGGCTATGGCTACACCTTC.

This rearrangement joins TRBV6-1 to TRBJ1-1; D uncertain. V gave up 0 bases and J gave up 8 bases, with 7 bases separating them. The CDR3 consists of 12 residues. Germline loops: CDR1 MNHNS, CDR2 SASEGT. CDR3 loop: CASSEASVEAFF. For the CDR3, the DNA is TGTGCCAGCAGTGAAGCATCGGTGGAAGCTTTCTTT.

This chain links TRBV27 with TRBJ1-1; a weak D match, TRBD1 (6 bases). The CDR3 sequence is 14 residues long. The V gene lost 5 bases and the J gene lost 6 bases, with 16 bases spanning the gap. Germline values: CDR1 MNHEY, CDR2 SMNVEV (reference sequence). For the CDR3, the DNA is TGTGCCAGCAGTCGGACCGGGGGGGGGCCTGAAGCTTTCTTT. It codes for CASSRTGGGPEAFF.

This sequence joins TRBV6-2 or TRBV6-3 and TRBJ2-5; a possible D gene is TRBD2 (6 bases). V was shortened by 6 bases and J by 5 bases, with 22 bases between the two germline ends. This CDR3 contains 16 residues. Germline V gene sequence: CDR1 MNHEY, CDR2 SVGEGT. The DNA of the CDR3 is TGTGCCAGCAGCGACACCGGGGGAGGCCTTGAGGAGACCCAGTACTTC. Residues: CASSDTGGGLEETQYF.